Listed below are T cell receptor beta chains from one sample, sequenced in a study of sequential checkpoint blockade in melanoma. Produced via immunoSEQ multiplex PCR; TCRdb's table is partial and in-frame only. The table shows about 27,000 clones, with roughly 77% occurring only once. Material: CD8+ T cells sorted from blood (inferred from file names), obtained from a patient given nivolumab and ipilimumab in sequence. Receptors originate from a human donor with melanoma. Both conserved end residues are part of each CDR3. A D gene is named only where the DNA matches it firmly. Clone sizes are given selectively: once, few, many, or a class where the clone is expanded.

d_call: TRBD1; clone_size: .; j_call: TRBJ2-7; v_call: TRBV5-1; cdr3_nt: TGCGCCAGCAGCCCTGACAGGGACGAGCAGTACTTC; cdr3_aa: CASSPDRDEQYF
d_call: .; clone_size: .; j_call: TRBJ1-2; v_call: TRBV2; cdr3_nt: TGTGCCAGCAGTGGTCTAGTGGAGCTATCGCTTGGCTACACCTTC; cdr3_aa: CASSGLVELSLGYTF
d_call: .; clone_size: .; j_call: TRBJ2-7; v_call: TRBV29-1; cdr3_nt: TGCAGCGTTGAAGATATAAGTGCGAACTCCTACGAGCAGTACTTC; cdr3_aa: CSVEDISANSYEQYF
d_call: TRBD1; clone_size: .; j_call: TRBJ2-2; v_call: TRBV13; cdr3_nt: TGTGCCAGCAGCTTTAGGGGGCCACGCACCGGGGAGCTGTTTTTT; cdr3_aa: CASSFRGPRTGELFF
d_call: .; clone_size: .; j_call: TRBJ1-6; v_call: TRBV5-6; cdr3_nt: TGTGCCAGCAGCTTGGGAGGTATAAATTCACCCCTCCACTTT; cdr3_aa: CASSLGGINSPLHF
d_call: TRBD2; clone_size: .; j_call: TRBJ2-1; v_call: TRBV19; cdr3_nt: TGTGCCAGTAGTTATAGCGGGGGGGCTTACAATGAGCAGTTCTTC; cdr3_aa: CASSYSGGAYNEQFF
d_call: .; clone_size: .; j_call: TRBJ2-7; v_call: TRBV27; cdr3_nt: TGTGCCAGCAGTTCCCAACTAGTATCCCACGAGCAGTACTTC; cdr3_aa: CASSSQLVSHEQYF
d_call: .; clone_size: .; j_call: TRBJ2-7; v_call: TRBV7-9; cdr3_nt: TGTGCCAGCAGCTTAGGCAGCTACGAGCAGTACTTC; cdr3_aa: CASSLGSYEQYF
d_call: .; clone_size: .; j_call: TRBJ1-1; v_call: TRBV10-3; cdr3_nt: TGTGCCATCAGGGCTCTAAGTGGGGGCTTCACTGAAGCTTTCTTT; cdr3_aa: CAIRALSGGFTEAFF
d_call: .; clone_size: .; j_call: TRBJ1-3; v_call: TRBV6-1; cdr3_nt: TGTGCCAGCAGTGAAAGGGGTGCTCCGGGAAACACCATATATTTT; cdr3_aa: CASSERGAPGNTIYF
d_call: .; clone_size: .; j_call: TRBJ2-7; v_call: TRBV28; cdr3_nt: TGTGCCAGCAGTTTTGCGGGCTACGAGCAGTACTTC; cdr3_aa: CASSFAGYEQYF
d_call: .; clone_size: .; j_call: TRBJ2-3; v_call: TRBV6-4; cdr3_nt: TGTGCCAGCAGTGACGTGGGCCACACAGATACGCAGTATTTT; cdr3_aa: CASSDVGHTDTQYF
d_call: .; clone_size: .; j_call: TRBJ2-4; v_call: TRBV5-6; cdr3_nt: TGTGCCAGCAGCTTGGCTGTGGCCAAAAACATTCAGTACTTC; cdr3_aa: CASSLAVAKNIQYF
d_call: TRBD2; clone_size: .; j_call: TRBJ2-7; v_call: TRBV5-6; cdr3_nt: TGTGCCAGCAGCTTCGGCGGGGGATGGGAGCAGTACTTC; cdr3_aa: CASSFGGGWEQYF
d_call: TRBD2; clone_size: .; j_call: TRBJ2-3; v_call: TRBV27; cdr3_nt: TGTGCCAGCAGTTCCCCCTTCGGGACTAGCGGGGGGGTGGATACGCAGTATTTT; cdr3_aa: CASSSPFGTSGGVDTQYF
d_call: .; clone_size: once; j_call: TRBJ1-2; v_call: TRBV28; cdr3_nt: TGTGCCAGCGGAACCGGACAGTTCTATGGCTACACCTTC; cdr3_aa: CASGTGQFYGYTF
d_call: .; clone_size: .; j_call: TRBJ2-2; v_call: TRBV4-1; cdr3_nt: TGCGCCAGCAGCCAAGATAGGGGTACCGGGGAGCTGTTTTTT; cdr3_aa: CASSQDRGTGELFF
d_call: TRBD2; clone_size: .; j_call: TRBJ2-7; v_call: TRBV19; cdr3_nt: TGTGCCAGTAGTACGGCTAGCGGGGGCTCCTACGAGCAGTACTTC; cdr3_aa: CASSTASGGSYEQYF
d_call: TRBD2; clone_size: .; j_call: TRBJ2-1; v_call: TRBV4-1; cdr3_nt: TGCGCCAGCAGCCAAAGGACTAGCGGGGGGGAACTTGAGCAGTTCTTC; cdr3_aa: CASSQRTSGGELEQFF
d_call: TRBD1; clone_size: once; j_call: TRBJ1-5; v_call: TRBV19; cdr3_nt: TGTGCCAGTAGTGCCGGGACAGGGTGGGCTCAGCCCCAGCATTTT; cdr3_aa: CASSAGTGWAQPQHF
d_call: TRBD2; clone_size: .; j_call: TRBJ2-4; v_call: TRBV5-5; cdr3_nt: TGTGCCAGCAGCTTGGTAAGACTAGCGGGGGCCAAAAACATTCAGTACTTC; cdr3_aa: CASSLVRLAGAKNIQYF
d_call: TRBD2; clone_size: many; j_call: TRBJ2-1; v_call: TRBV29-1; cdr3_nt: TGCAGCTTCTGTAGCGGGGATAGCTCCTACAATGAGCAGTTCTTC; cdr3_aa: CSFCSGDSSYNEQFF
d_call: TRBD1; clone_size: .; j_call: TRBJ2-3; v_call: TRBV30; cdr3_nt: TGTGCCTGGGAACTCCTGAGGGGGCCAGAAGATACGCAGTATTTT; cdr3_aa: CAWELLRGPEDTQYF
d_call: TRBD1; clone_size: medium-sized; j_call: TRBJ1-5; v_call: TRBV6-6; cdr3_nt: TGTGCCAGCAGCCCGACAGGGAGGAGTCAGCCCCAGCATTTT; cdr3_aa: CASSPTGRSQPQHF
d_call: .; clone_size: .; j_call: TRBJ2-7; v_call: TRBV20-1; cdr3_nt: TGCAGTGCCATGGGAGCCTACGAGCAGTACTTC; cdr3_aa: CSAMGAYEQYF
d_call: TRBD1; clone_size: few; j_call: TRBJ2-3; v_call: TRBV5-1; cdr3_nt: TGCGCCAGCAGCCCCGGGACAGGGTCAGATACGCAGTATTTT; cdr3_aa: CASSPGTGSDTQYF
d_call: .; clone_size: few; j_call: TRBJ1-4; v_call: TRBV9; cdr3_nt: TGTGCCAGCAGCGGGGGAGATCGGAAACTGTTTTTT; cdr3_aa: CASSGGDRKLFF
d_call: TRBD1; clone_size: .; j_call: TRBJ2-7; v_call: TRBV28; cdr3_nt: TGTGCCAGCAGACCCCGGACAGGGGCATACGAGCAGTACTTC; cdr3_aa: CASRPRTGAYEQYF
d_call: .; clone_size: .; j_call: TRBJ2-1; v_call: TRBV5-6; cdr3_nt: TGTGCCAGCAGCGGCCGGGAGTACAATGAGCAGTTCTTC; cdr3_aa: CASSGREYNEQFF
d_call: TRBD1; clone_size: .; j_call: TRBJ2-7; v_call: TRBV7-6; cdr3_nt: TGTGCCAGCAGCTTTGACGACAGGGCGGCTTACGAGCAGTACTTC; cdr3_aa: CASSFDDRAAYEQYF
d_call: .; clone_size: .; j_call: TRBJ1-1; v_call: TRBV11-2; cdr3_nt: TGTGCCAGCAGCTTAGGGCCCTCGGGTGGGAGGCCGGAGCGGGAGGCTTTCTTT; cdr3_aa: CASSLGPSGGRPEREAFF
d_call: TRBD1; clone_size: .; j_call: TRBJ2-2; v_call: TRBV6-5; cdr3_nt: TGTGCCAGCAGTTTACTGGGACAGGGCGCCGGGGAGCTGTTTTTT; cdr3_aa: CASSLLGQGAGELFF
d_call: .; clone_size: .; j_call: TRBJ1-3; v_call: TRBV27; cdr3_nt: TGTGCCAGCAGTTTATCGGCTTACCCTCATTCTGGAAACACCATATATTTT; cdr3_aa: CASSLSAYPHSGNTIYF
d_call: .; clone_size: once; j_call: TRBJ2-7; v_call: TRBV11-2; cdr3_nt: TGTGCCAGCAGCTCGCCAAGGGGTCCCTCCTACGAGCAGTACTTC; cdr3_aa: CASSSPRGPSYEQYF
d_call: .; clone_size: .; j_call: TRBJ1-5; v_call: TRBV4-1; cdr3_nt: TGCGCCAGCAGCCCATACCCACAGGGTAGCAATCAGCCCCAGCATTTT; cdr3_aa: CASSPYPQGSNQPQHF
d_call: .; clone_size: few; j_call: TRBJ1-2; v_call: TRBV9; cdr3_nt: TGTGCCAGCAGCGTTTCGACTAGGGCAGGGATCAGCTATGGCTACACCTTC; cdr3_aa: CASSVSTRAGISYGYTF
d_call: .; clone_size: .; j_call: TRBJ2-3; v_call: TRBV10-3; cdr3_nt: TGTGCCATCGGCCGACTAGATCAGGCAGATACGCAGTATTTT; cdr3_aa: CAIGRLDQADTQYF
d_call: TRBD2; clone_size: .; j_call: TRBJ2-3; v_call: TRBV4-2; cdr3_nt: TGTGCCAGCAGCCAAGAGGCTAGCGGGGCTCCCACAGATACGCAGTATTTT; cdr3_aa: CASSQEASGAPTDTQYF
d_call: TRBD1; clone_size: few; j_call: TRBJ1-5; v_call: TRBV25-1; cdr3_nt: TGTGCCAGCAGTGAAAACTCCGGGACAGAGAAGGATCAGCCCCAGCATTTT; cdr3_aa: CASSENSGTEKDQPQHF
d_call: TRBD2; clone_size: few; j_call: TRBJ2-3; v_call: TRBV19; cdr3_nt: TGTGCCAGTACACTCTCGACGGGGGGGCAAGATACGCAGTATTTT; cdr3_aa: CASTLSTGGQDTQYF
d_call: TRBD1; clone_size: .; j_call: TRBJ1-5; v_call: TRBV4-2; cdr3_nt: TGTGCCAGCAGTCCTACAGGGGGCGGCAATCAGCCCCAGCATTTT; cdr3_aa: CASSPTGGGNQPQHF
d_call: TRBD2; clone_size: .; j_call: TRBJ2-1; v_call: TRBV18; cdr3_nt: TGTGCCAGCTCACCTGGTGTTAGCGGGGTGGATGAGCAGTTCTTC; cdr3_aa: CASSPGVSGVDEQFF
d_call: TRBD2; clone_size: .; j_call: TRBJ2-1; v_call: TRBV28; cdr3_nt: TGTGCCAGCAGCCGCCCCTGGACTAGCGGGGGGGCAGGGGTGGAGTTCTTC; cdr3_aa: CASSRPWTSGGAGVEFF
d_call: .; clone_size: .; j_call: TRBJ2-3; v_call: TRBV21-1; cdr3_nt: TGTGCCAGCAGCAAAGCCCCCGGTAGCGGGGGGGCCGCAGATACGCAGTATTTT; cdr3_aa: CASSKAPGSGGAADTQYF
d_call: TRBD2; clone_size: once; j_call: TRBJ2-3; v_call: TRBV9; cdr3_nt: TGTGCCAGCAGCATGGGTAGCGGGGGCACAGATACGCAGTATTTT; cdr3_aa: CASSMGSGGTDTQYF
d_call: TRBD1; clone_size: many; j_call: TRBJ1-1; v_call: TRBV7-2; cdr3_nt: TGTGCCAGCAGCCCCGTCCAGGGGGTGACTGAAGCTTTCTTT; cdr3_aa: CASSPVQGVTEAFF
d_call: .; clone_size: .; j_call: TRBJ2-7; v_call: TRBV7-9; cdr3_nt: TGTGCCAGCAGCTCGGAGCTGAAAAGCTACGAGCAGTACTTC; cdr3_aa: CASSSELKSYEQYF
d_call: .; clone_size: .; j_call: TRBJ1-1; v_call: TRBV9; cdr3_nt: TGTGCCAGCAGCTCCCCGGCGGACTGGGGGGGGAACACTGAAGCTTTCTTT; cdr3_aa: CASSSPADWGGNTEAFF
d_call: TRBD2; clone_size: .; j_call: TRBJ2-1; v_call: TRBV27; cdr3_nt: TGTGCCAGCAGTTTCGAACTAGCGGGGGGCGAGCAGTTCTTC; cdr3_aa: CASSFELAGGEQFF
d_call: .; clone_size: once; j_call: TRBJ2-3; v_call: TRBV18; cdr3_nt: TGTGCCAGCTTGACAGCATCAGATACGCAGTATTTT; cdr3_aa: CASLTASDTQYF
d_call: .; clone_size: .; j_call: TRBJ2-7; v_call: TRBV6-1; cdr3_nt: TGTGCCAGCAGTGAAGTGGGGACAATTTACGAGCAGTACTTC; cdr3_aa: CASSEVGTIYEQYF
d_call: .; clone_size: few; j_call: TRBJ2-7; v_call: TRBV6-1; cdr3_nt: TGTGCCAGCAGTGAGGGGGGAGTCTCCTACGAGCAGTACTTC; cdr3_aa: CASSEGGVSYEQYF
d_call: .; clone_size: .; j_call: TRBJ1-3; v_call: TRBV6-5; cdr3_nt: TGTGCCAGCAGTTACTCGAAGGCGGACAGCACCATATATTTT; cdr3_aa: CASSYSKADSTIYF
d_call: TRBD1; clone_size: .; j_call: TRBJ2-2; v_call: TRBV5-4; cdr3_nt: TGTGCCAGCAGGCCCGGGACAGCCGACACCGGGGAGCTGTTTTTT; cdr3_aa: CASRPGTADTGELFF
d_call: .; clone_size: .; j_call: TRBJ1-2; v_call: TRBV6-6; cdr3_nt: TGTGCCAGCAGTTACTCGTTAGGGGTATCGGGCTATGGCTACACCTTC; cdr3_aa: CASSYSLGVSGYGYTF
d_call: .; clone_size: medium-sized; j_call: TRBJ2-1; v_call: TRBV30; cdr3_nt: TGTGCCTGGTCCTTACGGTTTGGGCACGAGCAGTTCTTC; cdr3_aa: CAWSLRFGHEQFF